A single sample gave rise to the 32 T cell receptor beta chains below, sequenced in a study of blood T cell repertoires in COVID-19. TCRdb's table, derived via immunoSEQ multiplex PCR, lists solely in-frame clones and lacks some. There are more than 150,000 clones in the sample; 85% to 90% occur only once, and 0.62% lies in the top ten. Sequencing was done on a sample of peripheral blood. All receptors come from a man aged 45-60 years with acute or convalescent COVID-19.

J is TRBJ2-2 and V is TRBV27; D perhaps matches TRBD2 (5 bases). CDR3 length: 14 amino acids. CDR1 is MNHEY and CDR2 is SMNVEV in the germline V gene (reference sequence). Trimming stripped 2 bases from V and 6 bases from J, with 10 bases between. Written as DNA, the CDR3 is TGTGCCAGCAGTTTAATTCGGGGTGCCGGGGAGCTGTTTTTT. It encodes CASSLIRGAGELFF.

This sequence joins TRBV7-9 and TRBJ1-2; 7 bases fit TRBD1. V lost 0 bases, J lost 3 bases, and 7 bases stayed unmatched. The CDR3 consists of 16 residues. The germline V gene has CDR1 SEHNR and CDR2 FQNEAQ (reference sequence). The CDR3 here is CASSLALNRGDYGYTF. The DNA of the CDR3 is TGTGCCAGCAGCTTAGCGCTAAACAGGGGCGACTATGGCTACACCTTC.

V usage is TRBV28 and J usage is TRBJ1-4; possibly TRBD1 for D (6 bases). The CDR3 sequence is 16 residues long. The germline CDR1 and CDR2 sequences are MDHEN and SYDVKM. The V end was cut by 5 bases, the J end by 7 bases, with 20 bases between. This chain's CDR3 is CASSPPTGIVGEKLFF. Written as DNA, the CDR3 is TGTGCCAGCAGTCCCCCTACAGGGATTGTTGGTGAAAAACTGTTTTTT.

The gene calls are TRBV7-8 and TRBJ1-5; D is unresolved. Between the trimmed V and J ends, which lost 8 bases and 0 bases, there was a span of 20 bases. The CDR3 sequence is 17 residues long. The germline CDR1 and CDR2 sequences are SGHVS and FQNEAQ. This CDR3 is CASRTTRIADSNQPQHF. Here the CDR3 DNA reads TGTGCCAGCCGCACGACGAGGATAGCAGATAGCAATCAGCCCCAGCATTTT.

In regard to this clone: This sample also contains other DNA sequences that code for the same CDR3. The chain recombines TRBV3-1 (or the pseudogene TRBV3-2) with TRBJ1-2; D might be TRBD1 (5 bases). This CDR3 spans 14 amino acids. The V gene's germline CDR1 is LGHDT and CDR2 YNNKEL (reference sequence). Trimming shortened V by 0 bases and J by 8 bases, and 13 bases separated the two germline ends. CDR3 region: CASSQDQAGRGYTF. CDR3 nucleotide sequence: TGTGCCAGCAGCCAAGATCAGGCAGGGCGGGGCTACACCTTC.

This chain connects TRBV4-3 to TRBJ1-5; the D gene is possibly TRBD1 (5 bases). The CDR3 loop spans 15 amino acids. Per germline, CDR1 LGHNA and CDR2 YSLEER. Trimming took off 1 base at V and 0 bases at J, with 7 bases between the two ends. CDR3 in DNA: TGCGCCAGCAGCCAAGGACAGTATAGCAATCAGCCCCAGCATTTT. Translation gives CASSQGQYSNQPQHF.

The rearrangement joins TRBV5-1 to TRBJ2-1, with 12 nucleotides matching TRBD2. J was trimmed by 7 bases and V by 4 bases; bases with no gene match: 12. The CDR3 length is 17 residues. Germline CDR1 is SGHRS and CDR2 is YFSETQ. The CDR3 coding sequence is TGCGCCAGCAGCCTCCGGACTAGCGGGGATAATGGTAATGAGCAGTTCTTC. Translation: CASSLRTSGDNGNEQFF.

This sequence joins TRBV30 and TRBJ1-3; TRBD1 is a possible D gene (5 bases). Germline V gene data show CDR1 as GTSNPN and CDR2 as SVGIG (reference sequence). The CDR3 runs 16 residues. The V end was cut by 0 bases, the J end by 0 bases, with 12 bases between. The CDR3 DNA reads TGTGCCTGGAGTGTATCCAGGGCCCCCTCTGGAAACACCATATATTTT. Translated, it gives CAWSVSRAPSGNTIYF. Full variable domain (missing parts from reference TRBV30 and TRBJ1-3): SQTIHQWPATLVQPVGSPLSLECTVEGTSNPNLYWYRQAAGRGLQLLFYSVGIGQISSEVPQNLSASRPQDRQFILSSKKLLLSDSGFYLCAWSVSRAPSGNTIYFGEGSWLTVV.

The rearrangement uses TRBV18 and TRBJ1-2; D may be TRBD1 (5 bases). The V and J ends lost 3 bases and 3 bases respectively, with 14 bases between them. There are 15 residues in the CDR3. CDR1 and CDR2 from the germline V gene are KGHSH and LQKENI. The DNA of the CDR3 is TGTGCCAGCTCACCGTCGGGGGACGGGGACTATGGCTACACCTTC. Its translation is CASSPSGDGDYGYTF.

This sequence joins TRBV18 and TRBJ2-5, with TRBD1 matching over 10 bases. Germline V gives CDR1 KGHSH, CDR2 LQKENI. The CDR3 covers 15 residues. The V segment lost 3 bases and the J segment 4 bases; nucleotides outside the gene matches: 5. CDR3 sequence (DNA): TGTGCCAGCTCACCGGGGACAGGGGTTGGAGAGACCCAGTACTTC. Translation: CASSPGTGVGETQYF.

V is TRBV28 and J is TRBJ2-7, with 7 bases identical to TRBD1. Germline CDR1 MDHEN, CDR2 SYDVKM. V dropped 4 bases and J dropped 12; count of bases not matched to a gene: 9. The CDR3 is made up of 12 amino acids. Written as DNA, the CDR3 is TGTGCCAGCAGTTCTGACAGGGTGATGTGGTACTTC. Protein product: CASSSDRVMWYF.

The rearrangement uses TRBV7-2 and TRBJ2-1; tentatively, D is TRBD2 (7 bases). Trimming took 4 bases from V and 8 from J, leaving 15 bases between them. The germline V gene has CDR1 SGHTA and CDR2 FQGNSA. The CDR3 totals 14 residues. The CDR3 bases are TGTGCCAGCAGCTACCTGGGGGGGCCCGATGAGCAGTTCTTC. Translated: CASSYLGGPDEQFF.

The chain carries TRBV7-2 and TRBJ2-1; 7 bases fit TRBD1. CDR3 length equals 15 residues. Germline V gene data show CDR1 as SGHTA and CDR2 as FQGNSA. The V and J ends lost 5 bases and 6 bases, in that order; junction bases with no gene match: 10. Written as DNA, the CDR3 is TGTGCCAGCAGCCCAGGGGGAATCGGCTTCAATGAGCAGTTCTTC. This encodes CASSPGGIGFNEQFF. The full variable domain, rest sourced from reference TRBV7-2 and TRBJ2-1, is GAGVSQSPSNKVTEKGKDVELRCDPISGHTALYWYRQSLGQGLEFLIYFQGNSAPDKSGLPSDRFSAERTGGSVSTLTIQRTQQEDSAVYLCASSPGGIGFNEQFFGPGTRLTVL.

The chain combines TRBV2 with TRBJ2-7; 9 bases map to TRBD1. CDR1 is SNHLY, CDR2 FYNNEI, per germline. V shed 6 bases, J shed 2 bases, and the junction held 5 bases outside the gene matches. This CDR3 has 14 residues. CDR3 coding DNA: TGTGCCAGCAGAGGTTGGACAGGGGCCTACGAGCAGTACTTC. Its translation is CASRGWTGAYEQYF. Filled out from reference TRBV2 and TRBJ2-7, the complete variable domain reads EPEVTQTPSHQVTQMGQEVILRCVPISNHLYFYWYRQILGQKVEFLVSFYNNEISEKSEIFDDQFSVERPDGSNFTLKIRSTKLEDSAMYFCASRGWTGAYEQYFGPGTRLTVT.

This chain connects TRBV7-9 to TRBJ1-2, with 8 bases fitting TRBD1. Germline V gene lookup returns CDR1 SEHNR and CDR2 FQNEAQ (reference sequence). This CDR3 is 15 amino acids long. Germline trimming cut 1 base from V and 6 bases from J; bases unmatched to any gene: 7. The CDR3, as DNA: TGTGCCAGCAGCTTAGGAACAGGGGGTGGGGATGGCTACACCTTC. Encoded protein: CASSLGTGGGDGYTF.

This clone has only one observation. The V gene is TRBV3-1 (or the pseudogene TRBV3-2), the J gene TRBJ2-5; TRBD1 agrees at 10 bases. This CDR3 has 15 amino acids. Trimming at V came to 8 bases and at J to 7 bases, leaving 13 bases not matched to a gene. Germline values: CDR1 LGHDT, CDR2 YNNKEL (reference sequence). The CDR3 DNA is TGTGCCAGCGGTAGGGACAGGGGTCGTTTTTTGACCCAGTACTTC. Protein product: CASGRDRGRFLTQYF.

The chain couples TRBV5-5 to TRBJ1-5; weak D call: TRBD1 (6 bases). Trimming stripped 1 base from V and 6 bases from J, with 8 bases between. CDR3 length equals 13 residues. The V gene's germline CDR1 is SGHKS and CDR2 YYEKEE (reference sequence). The chain's CDR3 is CASSLTGSQPQHF. The CDR3 DNA reads as TGTGCCAGCAGCTTGACAGGGTCTCAGCCCCAGCATTTT.

The rearrangement uses TRBV19 and TRBJ1-5; perhaps TRBD1 as D (6 bases). The CDR3 length is 14 residues. Trimming removed 6 bases from V and 2 bases from J, with 11 bases in between. The germline V gene encodes CDR1 LNHDA and CDR2 SQIVND (reference sequence). CDR3 loop: CASRWSGGNQPQHF. CDR3 bases: TGTGCCAGTAGGTGGTCAGGGGGCAATCAGCCCCAGCATTTT.

The CDR3 nucleotides are TGTGCCAGCAGCTTCGGACAGGGGAGCCACGAGCAGTACGTC. Encoded protein: CASSFGQGSHEQYV. The V gene is TRBV3-1 (or the pseudogene TRBV3-2), the J gene TRBJ2-7; 9 bases fit TRBD1. From germline, CDR1 is LGHDT and CDR2 YNNKEL (reference sequence). The ends lost 5 bases at V and 5 bases at J; junction bases unmatched: 7. This CDR3 is built from 14 residues.

This chain links TRBV7-8 with TRBJ2-5; no clear D. Between the trimmed V and J ends, which lost 1 base and 5 bases, there was a span of 8 bases. Germline CDR1 SGHVS, CDR2 FQNEAQ. The CDR3 extends over 13 amino acids. The CDR3 DNA follows: TGTGCCAGCAGCTTAGTGAATCAGGAGACCCAGTACTTC. It codes for CASSLVNQETQYF.

This clone was picked up one time. This sequence joins TRBV6-6 and TRBJ2-4, with D perhaps matching TRBD2 (6 bases). V lost 6 bases and J 7 bases, leaving 16 bases between the germline ends. The germline V gene has CDR1 MNHNY and CDR2 SVGAGI (reference sequence). The CDR3 spans 14 residues. CDR3 nucleotides: TGTGCCAGCAGACCCGGGGGAGGAGAGAACATTCAGTACTTC. The encoded protein is CASRPGGGENIQYF.

The gene calls are TRBV5-1 and TRBJ2-7; 11 positions agree with TRBD2. The J segment lost 6 bases and the V segment lost 4 bases, leaving 6 bases of the junction unmatched. CDR1 and CDR2 from the germline V gene are SGHRS and YFSETQ. This CDR3 is 14 amino acids long. CDR3 in DNA: TGCGCCAGCAGCCAGACTAGCGGGACAACCGAGCAGTACTTC. Its protein is CASSQTSGTTEQYF.

This chain connects TRBV18 to TRBJ2-2; D not resolved. Deletions cut 2 bases from V and 3 bases from J, with 7 bases between. This CDR3 has 14 amino acids. Germline V gene sequence: CDR1 KGHSH, CDR2 LQKENI. CDR3 in amino acids: CASSPNSYTGELFF. The CDR3 DNA reads as TGTGCCAGCTCACCAAACTCTTACACCGGGGAGCTGTTTTTT.

The J gene is TRBJ1-3, the V gene TRBV7-3; 7 bases are shared with TRBD1. The CDR3 sequence is 15 residues long. Germline CDR1 reads SGHTA; CDR2 reads FQGTGA. The ends lost 4 bases at V and 0 bases at J; junction bases unmatched: 3. The DNA for the CDR3 is TGTGCCAGCAGCTCCTCAGGGGGCTCTGGAAACACCATATATTTT. Protein sequence: CASSSSGGSGNTIYF. The variable domain in full, completed from reference TRBV7-3 and TRBJ1-3, reads GAGVSQTPSNKVTEKGKYVELRCDPISGHTALYWYRQSLGQGPEFLIYFQGTGAADDSGLPNDRFFAVRPEGSVSTLKIQRTERGDSAVYLCASSSSGGSGNTIYFGEGSWLTVV.

This rearrangement joins TRBV3-1 (or the pseudogene TRBV3-2) to TRBJ2-3, with 9 bases aligning to TRBD2. The V and J ends lost 1 base and 2 bases, in that order; junction bases with no gene match: 10. Germline values: CDR1 LGHDT, CDR2 YNNKEL (reference sequence). The CDR3 consists of 18 residues. The CDR3 nucleotides are TGTGCCAGCAGCCAAGGAGGGGTAGCGGGGGCCCTCACAGATACGCAGTATTTT. It codes for CASSQGGVAGALTDTQYF.

V usage is TRBV28 and J usage is TRBJ2-2; weak D call: TRBD1 (6 bases). V gave up 5 bases and J gave up 4 bases, with 8 bases separating them. This CDR3 spans 13 amino acids. Germline CDR1 and CDR2: MDHEN and SYDVKM. In DNA form, the CDR3 reads TGTGCCAGCAGTACAGGGTTCACCGGGGAGCTGTTTTTT. Residues: CASSTGFTGELFF.

This chain links TRBV9 with TRBJ2-3; D might be TRBD1 (5 bases). Trimming pared 2 bases from V and 2 bases from J, leaving 18 bases between. This CDR3 contains 17 residues. In germline, CDR1 is SGDLS, CDR2 YYNGEE. CDR3 protein: CASSVHPYVGATDTQYF. In nucleotides, the CDR3 is TGTGCCAGCAGCGTTCATCCCTATGTAGGGGCCACAGATACGCAGTATTTT. The full variable domain, completed using reference TRBV9 and TRBJ2-3, is DSGVTQTPKHLITATGQRVTLRCSPRSGDLSVYWYQQSLDQGLQFLIQYYNGEERAKGNILERFSAQQFPDLHSELNLSSLELGDSALYFCASSVHPYVGATDTQYFGPGTRLTVL.

The rearrangement joins TRBV28 to TRBJ2-7; weak D call: TRBD1 (6 bases). The CDR3 runs to 14 residues. Trimming removed 5 bases at V and 4 bases at J, with 15 bases between. Looked up from germline, CDR1 is MDHEN and CDR2 is SYDVKM. The CDR3 reads CASSIPGHSYEQYF. In nucleotides, the CDR3 is TGTGCCAGCAGTATACCGGGACACTCGTACGAGCAGTACTTC.

The chain has TRBV28 and TRBJ1-5; D is unresolved. V was shortened by 3 bases and J by 7 bases, with 10 bases between the two germline ends. CDR3 size: 13 residues. Germline lookup yields CDR1 MDHEN and CDR2 SYDVKM. The CDR3 DNA reads TGTGCCAGCAGTTTGGGGTGGAGGCAGCCCCAGCATTTT. Its protein is CASSLGWRQPQHF.

V gene TRBV20-1 combines with J gene TRBJ1-2, with D hard to call. V lost 3 bases and J lost 6, with 14 bases in between. The germline gives CDR1 DFQATT, CDR2 SNEGSKA (reference sequence). CDR3 length: 13 residues. CDR3 in amino acids: CSASTVSSHGYTF. Written as DNA, the CDR3 is TGCAGTGCTAGTACGGTTTCTAGCCATGGCTACACCTTC.

V usage is TRBV12-3 or TRBV12-4 and J usage is TRBJ1-2, with 7 bases matching TRBD1. The CDR3 is 13 amino acids. J lost 4 bases, V lost 3 bases, and 2 bases had no gene match. CDR3: CASSFSGGYGYTF. CDR3 DNA sequence: TGTGCCAGCAGTTTTTCAGGGGGCTATGGCTACACCTTC.

The genes are TRBV3-1 (or the pseudogene TRBV3-2) and TRBJ1-5; no firm D call. This CDR3 comprises 14 residues. Germline CDR1 and CDR2: LGHDT and YNNKEL (reference sequence). The V end lost 0 bases, the J end lost 0 bases, and 3 bases lay between the germline ends. The CDR3 loop reads CASSQDYSNQPQHF. As DNA, the CDR3 is TGTGCCAGCAGCCAAGACTATAGCAATCAGCCCCAGCATTTT.